Listed below are T cell receptor beta chains from one sample, sequenced in a study of blood T cell repertoires in COVID-19. The assay was immunoSEQ multiplex PCR, and TCRdb's table has in-frame clones only and misses some. The sample has approximately 250,000 clones; 80% to 85% are singletons. Sequencing used peripheral blood. The receptors shown here come from a woman in her forties who had recovered from COVID-19. Each CDR3 is given with its conserved first and last residue. The order of the fields is V gene, J gene, clone size, D gene, CDR3 length, CDR3 DNA, CDR3 protein. The D gene is left open where the match is weak. Part of the rows lack a size; the others show once, few, many or a class for expanded clones.

TRBV28	TRBJ1-4	-	-	14	TGTGCCAGCCGTCCAGGGCTACCTAATGAAAAACTGTTTTTT	CASRPGLPNEKLFF
TRBV6-5	TRBJ1-6	-	-	13	TGTGCCAGCAACCAGGTTATTGGGTCACCCCTCCACTTT	CASNQVIGSPLHF
TRBV5-4	TRBJ2-6	-	-	13	TGTGCCAGCTCTAATGGTGGGGCCAACGTCCTGACTTTC	CASSNGGANVLTF
TRBV6-1	TRBJ2-1	-	-	16	TGTGCCAGCAGTGAAGACTCTGGGTACGGGTACAATGAGCAGTTCTTC	CASSEDSGYGYNEQFF
TRBV27	TRBJ2-3	-	-	14	TGTGCCAGCAGTTTATCGGCCTCCACAGATACGCAGTATTTT	CASSLSASTDTQYF
TRBV29-1	TRBJ2-1	-	-	14	TGCAGCACCCACATTTGGGGGGTATGGAATGAGCAGTTCTTC	CSTHIWGVWNEQFF
TRBV2	TRBJ2-1	-	TRBD1	14	TGTGCCACCTTCAGGGGGACCTCCTACAATGAGCAGTTCTTC	CATFRGTSYNEQFF
TRBV3-1/TRBV3-2	TRBJ1-1	-	TRBD1	15	TGTGCCAGCAGCCCGAGGGACAGGGGTCTCACTGAAGCTTTCTTT	CASSPRDRGLTEAFF
TRBV5-1	TRBJ2-3	-	TRBD1	17	TGCGCCAGCAGCATTCTTCCACAGGGGACCGGCACAGATACGCAGTATTTT	CASSILPQGTGTDTQYF
TRBV29-1	TRBJ1-1	-	TRBD1	14	TGCAGCGTTGGGACAGGGGGCGTCACCCCTGAAGCTTTCTTT	CSVGTGGVTPEAFF
TRBV5-4	TRBJ2-6	-	-	15	TGTGCCAGCAGCTCCGGGGGTCCTGGGGCCAACGTCCTGACTTTC	CASSSGGPGANVLTF
TRBV10-3	TRBJ2-5	few	TRBD1	16	TGTGCCATCAGTGAGATAACAGGGGATCTCCAAGAGACCCAGTACTTC	CAISEITGDLQETQYF
TRBV19	TRBJ1-5	once	-	16	TGTGCCAGTAGCAGCAAGGGGCCCTTCAGCAATCAGCCCCAGCATTTT	CASSSKGPFSNQPQHF
TRBV30	TRBJ2-7	once	TRBD1	14	TGTGCCTGGAGTGCGCGACAGGGGGCACGAGAGCAGTACTTC	CAWSARQGAREQYF
TRBV4-1	TRBJ1-6	-	TRBD1	17	TGCGCCAGCAGCCAGGCATCGGGACAGGGGCCTGATTCACCCCTCCACTTT	CASSQASGQGPDSPLHF
TRBV28	TRBJ1-1	-	-	17	TGTGCCAGCAGGGGGGGTACCTGGGAAACCATGAACACTGAAGCTTTCTTT	CASRGGTWETMNTEAFF
TRBV5-1	TRBJ1-1	-	TRBD1	14	TGCGCCAGCAGCCCGACGACAGGGGGCACTGAAGCTTTCTTT	CASSPTTGGTEAFF
TRBV7-2	TRBJ2-7	-	TRBD2	17	TGTGCCAGCAGCTCCGGGACTAGCGGGGGGGCCAGGTACGAGCAGTACTTC	CASSSGTSGGARYEQYF
TRBV2	TRBJ1-3	-	-	14	TGTGCCAGCACCATCAGGGGCTCTGGAAACACCATATATTTT	CASTIRGSGNTIYF
TRBV28	TRBJ1-1	-	TRBD1	15	TGTGCCAGCAGTATCGGACAGGGATGGAACACTGAAGCTTTCTTT	CASSIGQGWNTEAFF
TRBV7-8	TRBJ2-1	once	-	15	TGTGCCAGCAGCTTAGCCGGGGGTTTTAGGGACCCGCAGTTCTTC	CASSLAGGFRDPQFF
TRBV18	TRBJ2-3	-	TRBD2	18	TGTGCCAGCTCACCACCCGGCGCCCAGCGGGGGTTGACAGATACGCAGTATTTT	CASSPPGAQRGLTDTQYF
TRBV19	TRBJ1-5	once	-	13	TGTGCCAGTAGTTTGACAGGAAATCAGCCCCAGCATTTT	CASSLTGNQPQHF
TRBV4-1	TRBJ2-7	-	-	16	TGCGCCAGCAGCCAAGATCGGGGAACTTTCTGGGACGAGCAGTACTTC	CASSQDRGTFWDEQYF
TRBV15	TRBJ2-7	-	-	15	TGTGCCACCAGCAGAGATTCGGTTGTCGGGAACGAGCAGTACTTC	CATSRDSVVGNEQYF
TRBV11-2	TRBJ2-2	-	TRBD2	17	TGTGCCAGCAGCTTTAAGCGGGGGGGAACGAACACCGGGGAGCTGTTTTTT	CASSFKRGGTNTGELFF
TRBV7-2	TRBJ1-4	-	TRBD1	18	TGTGCCAGCAGCACGGGCCGGGACAGGGGGCCATATAATGAAAAACTGTTTTTT	CASSTGRDRGPYNEKLFF
TRBV9	TRBJ2-5	-	-	17	TGTGCCAGCAGCGTGGGGGCCGGGACCATAGATCTAGAGACCCAGTACTTC	CASSVGAGTIDLETQYF
TRBV6-5	TRBJ2-1	few	TRBD2	15	TGTGCCAGCAGTTACTCTAGCGGGGGGGCCTATGAGCAGTTCTTC	CASSYSSGGAYEQFF
TRBV4-1	TRBJ2-1	-	TRBD2	17	TGCGCCAGCAGCCAATCTAGCGGGGCGTCCTCCTACAATGAGCAGTTCTTC	CASSQSSGASSYNEQFF
TRBV3-1/TRBV3-2	TRBJ2-3	-	-	14	TGTGCCAGCAGCCCTAGTGTTAGCACAGATACGCAGTATTTT	CASSPSVSTDTQYF
TRBV20-1	TRBJ1-6	few	TRBD1	12	TGCAGTGCTAGTGGGGACAGTTCACCCCTCCACTTT	CSASGDSSPLHF
TRBV15	TRBJ1-1	-	-	13	TGTGCCACCAGCAGAGTCGGAGGCACTGAAGCTTTCTTT	CATSRVGGTEAFF
TRBV30	TRBJ2-1	-	TRBD1	12	TGTGCCTCCCACAGGGGTTACAATGAGCAGTTCTTC	CASHRGYNEQFF
TRBV11-3	TRBJ1-4	-	-	14	TGTGCCAGCAGCCCCACAGCAACTAATGAAAAACTGTTTTTT	CASSPTATNEKLFF
TRBV5-1	TRBJ1-4	-	-	14	TGCGCCAGCAGCTTGGACAGTACCAATGAAAAACTGTTTTTT	CASSLDSTNEKLFF
TRBV3-1/TRBV3-2	TRBJ1-1	-	TRBD1	15	TGTGCCAGCAGCCAACATGGACAGGGGAACACTGAAGCTTTCTTT	CASSQHGQGNTEAFF
TRBV7-6	TRBJ2-3	few	TRBD1	16	TGTGCCAGCAGCTTAGCCGGGACAGGGTGGACAGATACGCAGTATTTT	CASSLAGTGWTDTQYF
TRBV5-4	TRBJ2-3	-	-	13	TGTGCCAGCAGCTTGGGGACTGGGGATACGCAGTATTTT	CASSLGTGDTQYF
TRBV27	TRBJ1-2	-	TRBD1	15	TGTGCCAGCACCCTAACAGGGGGAGGGATCTATGGCTACACCTTC	CASTLTGGGIYGYTF
TRBV18	TRBJ2-1	-	TRBD2	16	TGTGCCAGCTCACCTCAGGGCGGGGGGATAATCAATGAGCAGTTCTTC	CASSPQGGGIINEQFF
TRBV19	TRBJ1-5	-	-	19	TGTGCCAGTAGTATAGATCTGGTGACAGGTCTTTATAGCAATCAGCCCCAGCATTTT	CASSIDLVTGLYSNQPQHF
TRBV6-1	TRBJ1-2	-	-	15	TGTGCCAGCAGTGAATTTTATTGGCTCAGCTATGGCTACACCTTC	CASSEFYWLSYGYTF
TRBV5-6	TRBJ1-4	-	TRBD1	15	TGTGCCAGCAGCCAAGGGACAGGGGGAATCGAAAAACTGTTTTTT	CASSQGTGGIEKLFF
TRBV6-5	TRBJ2-7	once	TRBD1	13	TGTGCCAGCAGTCGGGACAGGGGCTACGAGCAGTACTTC	CASSRDRGYEQYF
TRBV6-5	TRBJ1-5	-	TRBD1	14	TGTGCCAGCAACATTCAGGGGGGCAATCAGCCCCAGCATTTT	CASNIQGGNQPQHF
TRBV5-1	TRBJ1-1	-	-	13	TGCGCCAGCAGCTTGGGGGCAGGTCGTGAAGCTTTCTTT	CASSLGAGREAFF
TRBV7-9	TRBJ1-4	-	-	12	TGTGCCAGCAGTTTATTTAGTGAAAAACTGTTTTTT	CASSLFSEKLFF
TRBV20-1	TRBJ2-5	-	-	13	TGCAGTGCTAGTCCGACAGTACTAGAGACCCAGTACTTC	CSASPTVLETQYF
TRBV13	TRBJ2-7	-	-	15	TGTGCCAGCAGCGGGAACAGGGCTCTAACATACGAGCAGTACTTC	CASSGNRALTYEQYF
TRBV9	TRBJ2-1	once	TRBD2	19	TGTGCCAGCAGCGTAGCCCTAGCGGGGGGCCCACAATCTTTTAATGAGCAGTTCTTC	CASSVALAGGPQSFNEQFF
TRBV9	TRBJ1-5	few	TRBD1	12	TGTGCCAGCAGCTCCGGGACAGCCCCCCAGCATTTT	CASSSGTAPQHF
TRBV28	TRBJ2-7	-	TRBD1	14	TGTGCCAGCAGCGGGACAGTTAGCTCCTACGAGCAGTACTTC	CASSGTVSSYEQYF
TRBV10-3	TRBJ1-1	-	-	13	TGTGCCATCAGTCCCGGACAGAACACTGAAGCTTTCTTT	CAISPGQNTEAFF